The clone carrying this T cell receptor beta chain showed up just once. Its cognate antigen is unknown. CDR3 length: 17 residues. Germline CDR1 and CDR2: SGHRS and YFSETQ. V dropped 0 bases and J dropped 2; count of bases not matched to a gene: 6. The sample belongs to a study of OX40 agonist ivuxolimab in advanced cancers. Study-level points and caveats: Some patients who did not respond also had low normalized T-cell clonal expansion. Antigen specificity of clonally expanded peripheral T cells was not established. Partial responders dosed at 0.1-3.0 mg/kg displayed clonal expansion ranking among the lowest. Expanded clones were, on average, more numerous in CD8+ T cells than in CD4+.

Sequencing was performed with immunoSEQ multiplex PCR; in TCRdb, only in-frame clones are kept and a portion is missing. The sample lists 68,000 or so clones, 86% seen once, with 8% to 10% in the top ten. Material: CD4+ or CD8+ T cells sorted from blood, obtained in a trial of the OX40 agonist ivuxolimab. The chain joins TRBV5-1 to TRBJ2-3; the match to TRBD2 covers 10 bases. This receptor was identified in an adult with an advanced solid tumor such as melanoma, head and neck, liver or kidney cancer. Here the CDR3 reads CASSLAPGTSDTDTQYF. CDR3 bases: TGCGCCAGCAGCTTGGCCCCAGGGACTAGCGACACAGATACGCAGTATTTT.